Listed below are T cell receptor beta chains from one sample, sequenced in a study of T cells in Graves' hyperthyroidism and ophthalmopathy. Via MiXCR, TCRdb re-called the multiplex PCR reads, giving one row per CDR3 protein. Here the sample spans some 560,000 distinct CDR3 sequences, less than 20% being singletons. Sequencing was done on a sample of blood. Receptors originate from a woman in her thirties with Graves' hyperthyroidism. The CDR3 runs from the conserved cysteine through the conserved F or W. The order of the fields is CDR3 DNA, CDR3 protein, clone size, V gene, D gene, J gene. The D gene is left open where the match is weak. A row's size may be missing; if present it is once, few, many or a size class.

CDR3nt: TGTGCCAGCAGTTTGAGAGGTCTAGCGGGAGTAAATACGCAGTATTTT
CDR3aa: CASSLRGLAGVNTQYF
abundance: many
v_gene: TRBV28
d_gene: TRBD2
j_gene: TRBJ2-3

CDR3nt: TGTGCCAGCAGCCAAGAACAGCTCTCCGAGCAGTACTTC
CDR3aa: CASSQEQLSEQYF
abundance: few
v_gene: TRBV4-2
d_gene: -
j_gene: TRBJ2-7

CDR3nt: TGTGCCTGCCAGAGCCCTATGGTCGACCACGAGCAGTACTTC
CDR3aa: CACQSPMVDHEQYF
abundance: many
v_gene: TRBV28
d_gene: -
j_gene: TRBJ2-7

CDR3nt: TGTGCCTGGAGTTCACTTGAGGGAGGAAACACTGAAGCTTTCTTT
CDR3aa: CAWSSLEGGNTEAFF
abundance: many
v_gene: TRBV30
d_gene: -
j_gene: TRBJ1-1

CDR3nt: TGCGCCAGCACCACCGGGACAGTGAACACTGAAGCTTTCTTT
CDR3aa: CASTTGTVNTEAFF
abundance: many
v_gene: TRBV10-2
d_gene: TRBD1
j_gene: TRBJ1-1

CDR3nt: TGTGCCAGCAGCTTAGCCCGGACTAGCGGGAACTACGAGCAGTACTTC
CDR3aa: CASSLARTSGNYEQYF
abundance: -
v_gene: TRBV12-3/TRBV12-4
d_gene: TRBD2
j_gene: TRBJ2-7

CDR3nt: TGTGCCAGCAGCAACCCCGGACAGGGTATTGACGAGCAGTACTTC
CDR3aa: CASSNPGQGIDEQYF
abundance: -
v_gene: TRBV6-1
d_gene: TRBD1
j_gene: TRBJ2-7

CDR3nt: TGCGCCAGCAGCATCCTAAGGACTAGCGGGAGGTCCGAGCAGTACTTC
CDR3aa: CASSILRTSGRSEQYF
abundance: many
v_gene: TRBV5-1
d_gene: TRBD2
j_gene: TRBJ2-7

CDR3nt: TGTGCCAGCAGCTTAAGGCGGGGACTAGGGCAATACAATGAGCAGTTCTTC
CDR3aa: CASSLRRGLGQYNEQFF
abundance: -
v_gene: TRBV11-2
d_gene: TRBD2
j_gene: TRBJ2-1

CDR3nt: TGCAGTGCTAGACCCAGCGGCCTAGCGGGCGAGCAGTACTTC
CDR3aa: CSARPSGLAGEQYF
abundance: many
v_gene: TRBV20-1
d_gene: TRBD2
j_gene: TRBJ2-7

CDR3nt: TGTGCCAGCAGTTTACGAGCGGGGGGGGCAAACGGGGAGCTGTTTTTT
CDR3aa: CASSLRAGGANGELFF
abundance: -
v_gene: TRBV27
d_gene: TRBD2
j_gene: TRBJ2-2

CDR3nt: TGTGCCAGCAGCTTAGGACCCGGGACTAGCGGGAGGACAGATACGCAGTATTTT
CDR3aa: CASSLGPGTSGRTDTQYF
abundance: few
v_gene: TRBV7-3
d_gene: TRBD2
j_gene: TRBJ2-3

CDR3nt: TGTGCCAGCAGCCCCCGGACAGGCGAGCAGTACTTC
CDR3aa: CASSPRTGEQYF
abundance: -
v_gene: TRBV3-1
d_gene: TRBD1
j_gene: TRBJ2-7

CDR3nt: TGTGCCATCAGTGAGGGACAGCCCTACGAGCAGTACTTC
CDR3aa: CAISEGQPYEQYF
abundance: many
v_gene: TRBV10-3
d_gene: -
j_gene: TRBJ2-7

CDR3nt: TGCAGTGCCGAAGGACAGGGAGGGTTCTACAATGAGCAGTTCTTC
CDR3aa: CSAEGQGGFYNEQFF
abundance: many
v_gene: TRBV20-1
d_gene: -
j_gene: TRBJ2-1

CDR3nt: TGTGCCTGGGCTAAAGGGGATGGACAGCCCCAGCATTTT
CDR3aa: CAWAKGDGQPQHF
abundance: many
v_gene: TRBV30
d_gene: -
j_gene: TRBJ1-5

CDR3nt: TGTGCCAGCTCACCACCGGGGGGCGAGCAGTACTTC
CDR3aa: CASSPPGGEQYF
abundance: many
v_gene: TRBV18
d_gene: -
j_gene: TRBJ2-7

CDR3nt: TGTGCCAGCAGCCAAGAAGCAGACTCTGGAAACACCATATATTTT
CDR3aa: CASSQEADSGNTIYF
abundance: -
v_gene: TRBV4-2
d_gene: -
j_gene: TRBJ1-3

CDR3nt: TGTGCCAGCAGCTACCCCGACAGGGAAGCTTTCTTT
CDR3aa: CASSYPDREAFF
abundance: many
v_gene: TRBV7-9
d_gene: -
j_gene: TRBJ1-1

CDR3nt: TGCAGTGCTCTCGACAGGGGCGGGGAAAAACTGTTTTTT
CDR3aa: CSALDRGGEKLFF
abundance: many
v_gene: TRBV20-1
d_gene: TRBD1
j_gene: TRBJ1-4

CDR3nt: TGCAGCGTTTTACAGGGGAACACTGAAGCTTTCTTT
CDR3aa: CSVLQGNTEAFF
abundance: many
v_gene: TRBV29-1
d_gene: -
j_gene: TRBJ1-1

CDR3nt: TGTGCCAGCAGTTTGGGGCAGCATGGTGAGCAGTTCTTC
CDR3aa: CASSLGQHGEQFF
abundance: -
v_gene: TRBV12-3/TRBV12-4
d_gene: -
j_gene: TRBJ2-1

CDR3nt: TGTGCCAGCAGCTTGGCGGGACACCGCTCTGGGGCCAACGTCCTGACTTTC
CDR3aa: CASSLAGHRSGANVLTF
abundance: many
v_gene: TRBV7-2
d_gene: -
j_gene: TRBJ2-6

CDR3nt: TGTGCCAGCAGTTCGACTAGCGGGAGCTCCAATGAGCAGTTCTTC
CDR3aa: CASSSTSGSSNEQFF
abundance: many
v_gene: TRBV6-2/TRBV6-3
d_gene: TRBD2
j_gene: TRBJ2-1

CDR3nt: TGTGCCAGCAGTGGAAGACAGGGGGCAGTGGAAAAACTGTTTTTT
CDR3aa: CASSGRQGAVEKLFF
abundance: -
v_gene: TRBV25-1
d_gene: TRBD1
j_gene: TRBJ1-4

CDR3nt: TGTGCCAGCAGCGATGGACAGGGCGGTTACGAGCAGTACTTC
CDR3aa: CASSDGQGGYEQYF
abundance: -
v_gene: TRBV14
d_gene: TRBD1
j_gene: TRBJ2-7

CDR3nt: TGTGCCAGTAGTGCCCGGACAGGGGGGACCGGGGAGCTGTTTTTT
CDR3aa: CASSARTGGTGELFF
abundance: -
v_gene: TRBV19
d_gene: TRBD1
j_gene: TRBJ2-2

CDR3nt: TGTGCCATCAGAGCGGGACAGGGCCCCGAAGAGACCCAGTACTTC
CDR3aa: CAIRAGQGPEETQYF
abundance: few
v_gene: TRBV10-3
d_gene: TRBD1
j_gene: TRBJ2-5

CDR3nt: TGCAGTGCTGGGGGGACTAGCGGGAGAAGGAGGTACGAGCAGTACTTC
CDR3aa: CSAGGTSGRRRYEQYF
abundance: many
v_gene: TRBV20-1
d_gene: TRBD2
j_gene: TRBJ2-7

CDR3nt: TGTGCCAGCAGAGACCAGAGCTCCTACGAGCAGTACTTC
CDR3aa: CASRDQSSYEQYF
abundance: -
v_gene: TRBV7-2
d_gene: -
j_gene: TRBJ2-7

CDR3nt: TGTGCCAGCAGTTACGGGGACAGGGATCCCTACGAGCAGTACTTC
CDR3aa: CASSYGDRDPYEQYF
abundance: many
v_gene: TRBV6-2/TRBV6-3
d_gene: TRBD1
j_gene: TRBJ2-7

CDR3nt: TGTGCCAGCAGTTACAGGGAGGGAGTCACTGAAGCTTTCTTT
CDR3aa: CASSYREGVTEAFF
abundance: few
v_gene: TRBV27
d_gene: -
j_gene: TRBJ1-1

CDR3nt: TGTGCCGGAAACAAGGCGGCCAATTCACCCCTCCACTTT
CDR3aa: CAGNKAANSPLHF
abundance: few
v_gene: TRBV10-3
d_gene: -
j_gene: TRBJ1-6

CDR3nt: TGTGCCAGCAGCCCGGGACAGAGTGGGGTAGGGCAGAACACTGAAGCTTTCTTT
CDR3aa: CASSPGQSGVGQNTEAFF
abundance: -
v_gene: TRBV3-2
d_gene: -
j_gene: TRBJ1-1

CDR3nt: TGCGCCAGCAGCACCGGACAGGGCCCTCACTCTGGGGCCAACGTCCTGACTTTC
CDR3aa: CASSTGQGPHSGANVLTF
abundance: -
v_gene: TRBV5-1
d_gene: TRBD1
j_gene: TRBJ2-6

CDR3nt: TGCAGTGCTAGCCTAAGCGGCCACCAAGAGACCCAGTACTTC
CDR3aa: CSASLSGHQETQYF
abundance: many
v_gene: TRBV20-1
d_gene: -
j_gene: TRBJ2-5

CDR3nt: TGTGCCAGTAGTCTGTCACCGGGCACGGGCTATGGCTACACCTTC
CDR3aa: CASSLSPGTGYGYTF
abundance: few
v_gene: TRBV19
d_gene: -
j_gene: TRBJ1-2

CDR3nt: TGCGCCACCCGGGGCGGGGGCCGCACAGATACGCAGTATTTT
CDR3aa: CATRGGGRTDTQYF
abundance: few
v_gene: TRBV5-1
d_gene: -
j_gene: TRBJ2-3

CDR3nt: TGCGCCAGCAGTGAGAGCGCTGGAAACACCATATATTTT
CDR3aa: CASSESAGNTIYF
abundance: -
v_gene: TRBV10-2
d_gene: -
j_gene: TRBJ1-3

CDR3nt: TGCAGTGCTAGAGGCCCCCTAGCGGGAGTGTCAGAGCAGTTCTTC
CDR3aa: CSARGPLAGVSEQFF
abundance: many
v_gene: TRBV20-1
d_gene: TRBD2
j_gene: TRBJ2-1